The 7 T cell receptor beta chains below were found in one sample sequenced in a study of blood T cell repertoires in COVID-19. Only in-frame clones appear in the TCRdb table, and some are missing; sequencing was by immunoSEQ multiplex PCR. The table has 150,000 to 200,000 clones, less than 90% seen once. Sequenced material: peripheral blood. The receptors originated from a woman in her seventies with acute or convalescent COVID-19.

This clone was recorded once. The chain recombines TRBV7-6 with TRBJ2-7; the match to TRBD2 covers 11 bases. The CDR3 spans 16 residues. CDR1 SGHVS and CDR2 FNYEAQ come from the germline V gene. Trimming removed 3 bases from V and 4 bases from J; junction bases left unmatched: 8. The CDR3 DNA sequence: TGTGCCAGCAGCTTGAGACCTGGGACTAGCGGATACGAGCAGTACTTC. Translating it yields CASSLRPGTSGYEQYF.

V gene TRBV24-1 combines with J gene TRBJ1-5; no reliable D call. Germline CDR1 is KGHDR and CDR2 is SFDVKD. The CDR3 is 15 residues long. V gave up 4 bases and J gave up 1 base, with 10 bases separating them. The DNA for the CDR3 is TGTGCCACCAGTGACCCCACAGCAAGCAATCAGCCCCAGCATTTT. It codes for CATSDPTASNQPQHF.

The DNA of the CDR3 is TGTGCCAGCAGCTTAGTGGGACCGGGACAGGGGGCAAACGAGCAGTACTTC. Translation: CASSLVGPGQGANEQYF. This chain joins TRBV7-6 and TRBJ2-7; 12 positions agree with TRBD1. V was clipped by 1 base and J by 5 bases; unmatched bases: 9. The CDR3 totals 17 residues. The germline V gene encodes CDR1 SGHVS and CDR2 FNYEAQ.

The genes are TRBV10-3 and TRBJ1-1; TRBD1 might be the D (5 bases). CDR1 is ENHRY, CDR2 SYGVKD, per germline. The CDR3 has 14 residues. The V gene lost 6 bases and the J gene lost 4 bases, with 15 bases spanning the gap. CDR3 in amino acids: CAIRGTGGVTEAFF. Written as DNA, the CDR3 is TGTGCCATCAGGGGGACTGGAGGAGTCACTGAAGCTTTCTTT.

The chain joins TRBV7-8 to TRBJ1-4; D perhaps matches TRBD1 (5 bases). The germline V gene encodes CDR1 SGHVS and CDR2 FQNEAQ. This CDR3 is 15 amino acids long. V was pared by 3 bases and J by 1 base, with 9 bases between. CDR3 protein: CASSFNQGTNEKLFF. The CDR3 region has the DNA TGTGCCAGCAGCTTTAATCAGGGAACTAATGAAAAACTGTTTTTT. Based on the CDR3 plus reference TRBV7-8 and TRBJ1-4, the full variable domain is GAGVSQSPRYKVAKRGQDVALRCDPISGHVSLFWYQQALGQGPEFLTYFQNEAQLDKSGLPSDRFFAERPEGSVSTLKIQRTQQEDSAVYLCASSFNQGTNEKLFFGSGTQLSVL.

The chain recombines TRBV6-5 with TRBJ1-4; the D gene is possibly TRBD1 (6 bases). Germline V gives CDR1 MNHEY, CDR2 SVGAGI. This CDR3 spans 13 amino acids. With 5 bases removed from V and 7 bases from J, the gap between germline ends came to 11 bases. CDR3 nucleotides: TGTGCCAGCAGTCTCAGGGGTTTTGAAAAACTGTTTTTT. It translates to CASSLRGFEKLFF.

The CDR3 DNA is TGTGCCAGCAGTGTGGAGTACGAGCAGTACTTC. As protein: CASSVEYEQYF. The J gene is TRBJ2-7, the V gene TRBV12-3 or TRBV12-4; the D is unclear. The CDR3 has 11 amino acids. V was clipped by 5 bases and J by 4 bases, with 6 bases between them.